Following are 26 T cell receptor beta chains from one sample sequenced in a study of shared clonotypes between healthy human individuals. Only in-frame clones appear in the TCRdb table, and some are missing; sequencing was by immunoSEQ multiplex PCR. The sample has more than 400,000 clones; 90% to 97% are singletons. Sequencing was performed on naive CD4+ T cells sorted from blood. Sample subset: CD45RA+ positively selected. The receptors derive from a woman aged 25 to 39 in good health.

V gene TRBV19 combines with J gene TRBJ2-5; 10 bases are a match to TRBD2. The CDR3 loop spans 15 amino acids. V lost 4 bases, J lost 5 bases, and 7 bases stayed unmatched. Germline values: CDR1 LNHDA, CDR2 SQIVND (reference sequence). The CDR3 DNA sequence: TGTGCCAGTAGTACCGCTAGCGGGAGTGTTGAGACCCAGTACTTC. Protein product: CASSTASGSVETQYF.

The J gene is TRBJ1-3, the V gene TRBV28; tentatively, D is TRBD1 (5 bases). Germline V lookup: CDR1 MDHEN, CDR2 SYDVKM. The V gene lost 3 bases and the J gene lost 4 bases, with 10 bases spanning the gap. CDR3 length: 14 residues. The CDR3 DNA follows: TGTGCCAGCAGTTTTTGGGGGAGGGGAAACACCATATATTTT. This encodes CASSFWGRGNTIYF.

V gene TRBV18 combines with J gene TRBJ2-3, with 10 bases identical to TRBD2. This CDR3 spans 15 amino acids. The ends lost 5 bases at V and 2 bases at J; junction bases unmatched: 4. Germline V lookup: CDR1 KGHSH, CDR2 LQKENI. CDR3 residues: CASSWTSGPTDTQYF. DNA for the CDR3: TGTGCCAGCTCATGGACTAGCGGACCCACAGATACGCAGTATTTT.

This chain uses TRBV6-1 with TRBJ1-1; D is possibly TRBD1 (6 bases). The V and J ends lost 2 bases and 3 bases respectively, with 16 bases between them. The germline gives CDR1 MNHNS, CDR2 SASEGT. CDR3 length: 16 amino acids. The CDR3 spells CASSEQPQGLYTEAFF. CDR3 nucleotide sequence: TGTGCCAGCAGTGAACAGCCGCAGGGGCTCTACACTGAAGCTTTCTTT.

This chain joins TRBV10-2 and TRBJ2-2; TRBD1 might be the D (5 bases). From germline, CDR1 is WSHSY and CDR2 SAAADI. Trimming stripped 5 bases from V and 0 bases from J, with 10 bases between. CDR3 size: 15 residues. The CDR3 spells CASSTVTANTGELFF. The CDR3 nucleotides read TGCGCCAGCAGTACGGTGACAGCGAACACCGGGGAGCTGTTTTTT.

The rearrangement joins TRBV28 to TRBJ2-3, with a weak D call TRBD1 (6 bases). With the DNA end fitting TRBJ1-5 better, the J assignment may be wrong. Germline V lookup: CDR1 MDHEN, CDR2 SYDVKM. This CDR3 has 15 residues. CDR3 in DNA: TGTGCCAGCTTAGGGGGGGACTGGAGCACAGATACGCAGCATTTT. The encoded protein is CASLGGDWSTDTQHF.

V gene TRBV6-6 combines with J gene TRBJ2-7; D ambiguous. The ends were cut back, 2 bases at V and 6 bases at J, with 8 bases in the middle. This CDR3 is built from 12 residues. Germline-derived CDR1 and CDR2 are MNHNY and SVGAGI (reference sequence). CDR3 DNA sequence: TGTGCCAGCAGTTACCCTGGTGCCGAGCAGTACTTC. Amino acid sequence: CASSYPGAEQYF.

J is TRBJ2-7 and V is TRBV28; the D gene could be TRBD1 or TRBD2 (6 bases each). V lost 1 base to trimming and J lost 2 bases, with 12 bases between them. The CDR3 has 15 amino acids. Germline V gives CDR1 MDHEN, CDR2 SYDVKM. The CDR3 bases are TGTGCCAGCAGTTTATTAGGGGGGCATACCTACGAGCAGTACTTC. Translating gives CASSLLGGHTYEQYF.

In the case of this clone: This same CDR3 is encoded by further DNA sequences in the sample. V usage is TRBV29-1 and J usage is TRBJ2-5; D might be TRBD1 (6 bases). The CDR3 is made up of 12 amino acids. The germline V gene encodes CDR1 SQVTM and CDR2 ANQGSEA. V was cut by 4 bases and J by 2 bases, with 8 bases left in between. The CDR3: CSVGTVQETQYF. CDR3 nucleotide sequence: TGCAGCGTTGGGACAGTACAAGAGACCCAGTACTTC.

The J gene is TRBJ2-1, the V gene TRBV9, with 12 bases aligning to TRBD2. V trimming: 0 bases; J trimming: 4 bases; junction bases outside the gene matches: 5. Germline CDR1 and CDR2: SGDLS and YYNGEE. The CDR3 consists of 17 residues. The CDR3 is CASSVGVLAGGYNEQFF. CDR3 DNA: TGTGCCAGCAGCGTAGGGGTTCTAGCGGGAGGGTACAATGAGCAGTTCTTC.

This sequence joins TRBV10-2 and TRBJ1-1, with TRBD1 matching over 11 bases. The CDR3 is 12 residues long. In germline, CDR1 is WSHSY, CDR2 SAAADI. Losses at the gene ends were 7 bases for V and 6 bases for J; bases not matched to a gene: 1. CDR3 nucleotide sequence: TGCGCCAGCATGGGACAGGGGGCTGAAGCTTTCTTT. It translates to CASMGQGAEAFF.

V and J are TRBV6-6 and TRBJ1-5, with a weak D call TRBD1 (6 bases). The germline V gene has CDR1 MNHNY and CDR2 SVGAGI (reference sequence). The CDR3 loop spans 15 amino acids. Trimming removed 5 bases from V and 6 bases from J, with 17 bases in between. The CDR3 spells CASSVSGAQGQPQHF. CDR3 nucleotide sequence: TGTGCCAGCAGTGTGTCGGGGGCGCAGGGTCAGCCCCAGCATTTT.

This chain connects TRBV5-1 to TRBJ2-2, with unresolved D. The CDR3 runs 13 residues. The V end lost 1 base, the J end lost 4 bases, and 5 bases lay between the germline ends. From germline, CDR1 is SGHRS and CDR2 YFSETQ. CDR3 protein: CASSLSGTGELFF. The CDR3, as DNA: TGCGCCAGCAGCTTGTCAGGCACCGGGGAGCTGTTTTTT.

This rearrangement joins TRBV7-9 to TRBJ2-7; D is perhaps TRBD1 (6 bases). Germline V gene sequence: CDR1 SEHNR, CDR2 FQNEAQ (reference sequence). V was trimmed by 3 bases and J by 3 bases, leaving 21 bases between them. CDR3 length equals 17 residues. CDR3 in amino acids: CASSLGSSATGFYEQYF. The CDR3, as DNA: TGTGCCAGCAGCTTGGGTTCTTCGGCGACAGGATTCTACGAGCAGTACTTC.

The V gene is TRBV19, the J gene TRBJ2-7; 9 bases line up with TRBD1. The V gene end was trimmed by 6 bases and the J gene end by 5 bases; junction bases not matched to a gene: 11. CDR1 LNHDA and CDR2 SQIVND come from the germline V gene (reference sequence). This CDR3 contains 15 residues. The CDR3 DNA is TGTGCCAGTAGCATCCGGGACAGGGTGGGTAACGAGCAGTACTTC. It translates to CASSIRDRVGNEQYF.

The chain combines TRBV5-1 with TRBJ1-4, with a weak D call TRBD1 (6 bases). This CDR3 spans 15 amino acids. V lost 2 bases and J lost 1, with 9 bases in between. CDR1 is SGHRS, CDR2 YFSETQ, per germline. This CDR3 reads CASSLQGRTNEKLFF. The CDR3 DNA reads TGCGCCAGCAGCTTACAGGGCCGAACTAATGAAAAACTGTTTTTT.

The V and J genes are TRBV23-1 and TRBJ2-1; 10 nucleotides line up with TRBD2. TRBV23-1 is designated an ORF whose function remains uncertain. The V and J ends lost 4 bases and 4 bases, in that order; junction bases with no gene match: 16. The CDR3 totals 19 residues. CDR3 nucleotides: TGCGCCAGCAGTCTTCCGGCCCTAGCGGGAGAGGGGGTGTACAATGAGCAGTTCTTC. This codes for CASSLPALAGEGVYNEQFF.

The chain has TRBV7-9 and TRBJ1-2; D not resolved. With 3 bases removed from V and 1 base from J, the gap between germline ends came to 15 bases. The CDR3 is 16 amino acids. Per germline, CDR1 SEHNR and CDR2 FQNEAQ (reference sequence). CDR3: CASSFDNAGFNYGYTF. Written as DNA, the CDR3 is TGTGCCAGCAGCTTCGACAACGCGGGATTTAACTATGGCTACACCTTC.

The V call is TRBV29-1, the J call TRBJ1-1; D unresolved. Trimming took 4 bases from V and 6 from J, leaving 6 bases between them. CDR1 is SQVTM and CDR2 is ANQGSEA in the germline V gene. This CDR3 has 10 amino acids. The DNA for the CDR3 is TGCAGCGTTGGTACATCTGAAGCTTTCTTT. As protein: CSVGTSEAFF.

The chain carries TRBV4-1 and TRBJ2-7; D is possibly TRBD2 (5 bases). From germline, CDR1 is MGHRA and CDR2 YSYEKL. With 4 bases removed from V and 1 base from J, the gap between germline ends came to 14 bases. The CDR3 runs 15 residues. CDR3 in DNA: TGCGCCAGCAGCCGACCGGACTCTATATCCTACGAGCAGTACTTC. Protein product: CASSRPDSISYEQYF.

V is TRBV28 and J is TRBJ1-5, with unresolved D. V gave up 3 bases and J gave up 3 bases, with 3 bases separating them. The V gene's germline CDR1 is MDHEN and CDR2 SYDVKM. The CDR3 totals 12 residues. The CDR3 loop is CASSFVNQPQHF. The CDR3 region has the DNA TGTGCCAGCAGTTTCGTCAATCAGCCCCAGCATTTT.

This clone came up once. V and J are TRBV28 and TRBJ2-2; 7 nucleotides agree with TRBD1. Losses at the gene ends were 5 bases for V and 0 bases for J; bases not matched to a gene: 9. The CDR3 loop spans 17 amino acids. In germline, CDR1 is MDHEN, CDR2 SYDVKM. The CDR3 is CASSETGLPANTGELFF. In nucleotides, the CDR3 is TGTGCCAGCAGTGAGACAGGGTTACCCGCGAACACCGGGGAGCTGTTTTTT.

The chain uses TRBV29-1 and TRBJ2-5, with D perhaps matching TRBD2 (6 bases). The J call may be wrong; the DNA end is better matched by TRBJ2-7. This CDR3 has 12 residues. The V gene's germline CDR1 is SQVTM and CDR2 ANQGSEA. This chain's CDR3 is CSVDGGMGEQYF. The CDR3 coding sequence is TGCAGCGTTGACGGAGGGATGGGCGAGCAGTACTTC.

The rearrangement joins TRBV7-2 to TRBJ2-7; possible D gene TRBD2, 5 bases. Deletions cut 0 bases from V and 4 bases from J, with 16 bases between. The CDR3 contains 16 residues. Germline lookup yields CDR1 SGHTA and CDR2 FQGNSA. DNA of the CDR3: TGTGCCAGCAGCTTAGCCCAGGCGGTAGGAGGTTACGAGCAGTACTTC. Encoded protein: CASSLAQAVGGYEQYF.

CDR3 region: CASSIGQGGILTQYF. For the CDR3, the DNA is TGTGCCAGTAGTATTGGGCAGGGAGGAATTCTGACCCAGTACTTC. This chain links TRBV19 with TRBJ2-5; D might be TRBD2 (6 bases). The V end lost 3 bases, the J end lost 7 bases, and 18 bases lay between the germline ends. The CDR3 has 15 residues. Germline CDR1 is LNHDA and CDR2 is SQIVND (reference sequence).

The CDR3 is CASRTSAVGEKLFF. The CDR3 region has the DNA TGTGCCAGCAGAACCTCGGCAGTGGGGGAAAAACTGTTTTTT. The genes are TRBV6-4 and TRBJ1-4; D uncertain. Trimming cost V 6 bases and J 8 bases, with 16 bases left between them. CDR1 is MRHNA and CDR2 is SNTAGT in the germline V gene. The CDR3 sequence is 14 residues long.